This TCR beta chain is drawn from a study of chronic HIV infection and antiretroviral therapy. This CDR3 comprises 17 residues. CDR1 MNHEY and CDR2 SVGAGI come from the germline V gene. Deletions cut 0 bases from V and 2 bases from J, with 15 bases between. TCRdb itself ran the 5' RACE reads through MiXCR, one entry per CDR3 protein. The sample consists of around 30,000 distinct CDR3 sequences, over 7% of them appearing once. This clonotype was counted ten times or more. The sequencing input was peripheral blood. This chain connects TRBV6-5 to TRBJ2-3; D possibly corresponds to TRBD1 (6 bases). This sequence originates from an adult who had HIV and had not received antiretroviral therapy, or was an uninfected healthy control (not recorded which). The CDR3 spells CASSYSWAQGITDTQYF. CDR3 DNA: TGTGCCAGCAGTTACTCGTGGGCTCAGGGGATCACAGATACGCAGTATTTT.